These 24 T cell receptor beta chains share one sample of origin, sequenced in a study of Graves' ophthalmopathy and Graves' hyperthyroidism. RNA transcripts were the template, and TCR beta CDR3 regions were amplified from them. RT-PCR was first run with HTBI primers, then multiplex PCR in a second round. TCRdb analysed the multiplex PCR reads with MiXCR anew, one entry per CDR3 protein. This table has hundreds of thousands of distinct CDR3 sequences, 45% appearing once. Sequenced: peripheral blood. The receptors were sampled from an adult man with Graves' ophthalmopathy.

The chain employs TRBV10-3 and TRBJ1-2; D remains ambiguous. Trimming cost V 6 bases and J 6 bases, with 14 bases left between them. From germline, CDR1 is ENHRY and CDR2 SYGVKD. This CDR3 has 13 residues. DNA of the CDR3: TGTGCCATCAGCGACCCCGGCGAGGATGGCTACACCTTC. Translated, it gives CAISDPGEDGYTF.

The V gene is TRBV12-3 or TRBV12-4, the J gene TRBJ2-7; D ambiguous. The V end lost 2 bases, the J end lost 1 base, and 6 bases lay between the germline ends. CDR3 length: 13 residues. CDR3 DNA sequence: TGTGCCAGCAGTTTACATAGGTCCTACGAGCAGTACTTC. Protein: CASSLHRSYEQYF.

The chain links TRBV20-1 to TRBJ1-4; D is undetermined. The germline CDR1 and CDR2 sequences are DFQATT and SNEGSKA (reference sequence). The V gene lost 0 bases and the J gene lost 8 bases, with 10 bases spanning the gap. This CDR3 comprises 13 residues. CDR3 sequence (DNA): TGCAGTGCTAGAGATCCCCGCGGGGAAAAACTGTTTTTT. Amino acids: CSARDPRGEKLFF.

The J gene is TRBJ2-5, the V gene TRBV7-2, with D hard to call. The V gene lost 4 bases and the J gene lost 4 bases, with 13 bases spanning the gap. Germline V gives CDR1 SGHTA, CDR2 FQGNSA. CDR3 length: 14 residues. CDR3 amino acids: CASSSPSAGETQYF. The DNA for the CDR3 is TGTGCCAGCAGCTCTCCCTCAGCCGGAGAGACCCAGTACTTC.

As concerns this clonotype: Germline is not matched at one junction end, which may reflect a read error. CDR3 in amino acids: CASSRYGHSTGELFF. Written as DNA, the CDR3 is TGTGCCAGCAGTCGATACGGACACTCAACCGGGGAGCTGTTTTTT. This chain links TRBV10-2 with TRBJ2-2, with a weak D call TRBD1 (5 bases). This CDR3 region has 15 residues. Germline V gives CDR1 WSHSY, CDR2 SAAADI.

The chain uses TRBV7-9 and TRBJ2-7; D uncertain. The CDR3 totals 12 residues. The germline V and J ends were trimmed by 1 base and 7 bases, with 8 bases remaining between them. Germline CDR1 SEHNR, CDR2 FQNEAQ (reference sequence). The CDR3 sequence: CASSLDPREQYF. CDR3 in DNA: TGTGCCAGCAGCTTAGACCCTAGAGAGCAGTACTTC. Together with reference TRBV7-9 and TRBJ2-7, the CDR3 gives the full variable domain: DTGVSQNPRHKITKRGQNVTFRCDPISEHNRLYWYRQTLGQGPEFLTYFQNEAQLEKSRLLSDRFSAERPKGSFSTLEIQRTEQGDSAMYLCASSLDPREQYFGPGTRLTVT.

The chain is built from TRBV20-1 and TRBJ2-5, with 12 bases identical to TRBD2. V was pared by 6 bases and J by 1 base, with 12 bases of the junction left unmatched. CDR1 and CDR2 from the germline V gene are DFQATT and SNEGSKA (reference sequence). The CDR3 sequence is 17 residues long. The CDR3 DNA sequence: TGCAGTGCGGAGCCCTTGCCTAGCGGGGGGGGCCAAGAGACCCAGTACTTC. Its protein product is CSAEPLPSGGGQETQYF.

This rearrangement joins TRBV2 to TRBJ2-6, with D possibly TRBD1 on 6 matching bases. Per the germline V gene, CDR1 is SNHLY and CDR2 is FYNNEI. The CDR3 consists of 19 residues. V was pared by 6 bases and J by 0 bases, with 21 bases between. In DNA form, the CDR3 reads TGTGCCAGCAGCCCTGGTGGCAGGGGTATCTCCTCTGGGGCCAACGTCCTGACTTTC. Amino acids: CASSPGGRGISSGANVLTF.

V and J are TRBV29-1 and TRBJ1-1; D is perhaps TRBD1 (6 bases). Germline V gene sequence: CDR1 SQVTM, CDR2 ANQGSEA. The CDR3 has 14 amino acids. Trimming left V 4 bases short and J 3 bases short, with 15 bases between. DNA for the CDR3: TGCAGCGTTGTGAGGGTGGCAGGGGACACTGAAGCTTTCTTT. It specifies CSVVRVAGDTEAFF.

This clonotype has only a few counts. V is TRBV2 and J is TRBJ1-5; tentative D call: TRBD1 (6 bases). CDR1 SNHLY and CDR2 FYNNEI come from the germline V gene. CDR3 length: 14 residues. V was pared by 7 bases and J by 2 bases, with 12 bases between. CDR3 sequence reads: CASMLQGGNQPQHF. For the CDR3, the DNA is TGTGCCAGCATGTTACAGGGTGGCAATCAGCCCCAGCATTTT.

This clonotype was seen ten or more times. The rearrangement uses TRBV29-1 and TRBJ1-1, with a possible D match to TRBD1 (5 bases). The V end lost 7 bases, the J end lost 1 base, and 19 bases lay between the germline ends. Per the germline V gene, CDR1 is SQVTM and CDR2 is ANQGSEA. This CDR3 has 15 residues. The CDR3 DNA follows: TGCAGCGGAGAGGGGACGCCAAATAAGAACACTGAAGCTTTCTTT. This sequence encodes CSGEGTPNKNTEAFF.

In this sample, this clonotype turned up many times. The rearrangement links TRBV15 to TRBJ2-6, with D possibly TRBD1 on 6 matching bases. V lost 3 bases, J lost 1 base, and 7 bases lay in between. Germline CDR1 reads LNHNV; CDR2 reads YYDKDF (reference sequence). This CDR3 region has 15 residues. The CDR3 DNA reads TGTGCCACCAGCAGCGACAGGTCTGGGGCCAACGTCCTGACTTTC. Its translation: CATSSDRSGANVLTF.

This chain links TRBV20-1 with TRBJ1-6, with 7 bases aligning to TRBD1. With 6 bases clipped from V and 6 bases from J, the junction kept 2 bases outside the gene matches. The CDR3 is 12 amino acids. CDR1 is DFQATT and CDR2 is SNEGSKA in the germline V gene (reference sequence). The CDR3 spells CSAGTANSPLHF. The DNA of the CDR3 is TGCAGTGCCGGGACAGCTAATTCACCCCTCCACTTT.

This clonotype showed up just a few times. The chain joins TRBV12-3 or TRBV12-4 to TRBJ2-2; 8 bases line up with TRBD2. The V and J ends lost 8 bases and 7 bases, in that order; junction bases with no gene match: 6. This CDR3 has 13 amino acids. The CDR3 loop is CASVGLAGGELFF. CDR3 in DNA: TGTGCCAGCGTAGGGCTAGCGGGCGGGGAGCTGTTTTTT.

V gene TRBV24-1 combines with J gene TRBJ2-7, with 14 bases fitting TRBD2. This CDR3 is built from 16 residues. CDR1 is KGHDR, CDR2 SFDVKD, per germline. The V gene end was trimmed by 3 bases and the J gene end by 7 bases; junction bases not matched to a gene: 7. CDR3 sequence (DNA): TGTGCCACCAGTGATCCCGGACTAGCGGGGGGCATTGAGCAGTACTTC. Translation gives CATSDPGLAGGIEQYF.

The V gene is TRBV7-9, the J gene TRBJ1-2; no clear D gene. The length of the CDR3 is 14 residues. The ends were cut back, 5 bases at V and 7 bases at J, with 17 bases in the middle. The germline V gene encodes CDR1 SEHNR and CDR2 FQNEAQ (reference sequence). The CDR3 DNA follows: TGTGCCAGCAGCAGAGACCCCACCATGGGTGGCTACACCTTC. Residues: CASSRDPTMGGYTF. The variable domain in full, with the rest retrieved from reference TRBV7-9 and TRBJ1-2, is DTGVSQNPRHKITKRGQNVTFRCDPISEHNRLYWYRQTLGQGPEFLTYFQNEAQLEKSRLLSDRFSAERPKGSFSTLEIQRTEQGDSAMYLCASSRDPTMGGYTFGSGTRLTVV.

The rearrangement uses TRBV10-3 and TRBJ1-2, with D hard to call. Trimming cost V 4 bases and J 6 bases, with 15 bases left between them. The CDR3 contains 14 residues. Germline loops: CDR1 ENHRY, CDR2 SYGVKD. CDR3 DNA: TGTGCCATCAGTGCAAACCCCGGGGAGGATGGCTACACCTTC. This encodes CAISANPGEDGYTF.

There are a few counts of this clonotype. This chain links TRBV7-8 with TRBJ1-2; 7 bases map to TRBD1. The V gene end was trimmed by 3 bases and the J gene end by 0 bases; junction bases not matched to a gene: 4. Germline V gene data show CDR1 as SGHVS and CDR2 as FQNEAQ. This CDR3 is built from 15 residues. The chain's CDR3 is CASSLDRRSNYGYTF. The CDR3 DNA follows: TGTGCCAGCAGCTTGGACAGGCGATCTAACTATGGCTACACCTTC.

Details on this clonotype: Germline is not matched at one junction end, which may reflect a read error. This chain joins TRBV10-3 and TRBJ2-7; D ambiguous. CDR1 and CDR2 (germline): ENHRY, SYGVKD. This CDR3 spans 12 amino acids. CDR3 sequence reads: CASSSPLYEQYF. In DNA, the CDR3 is TGTGCCAGCAGTTCTCCACTCTACGAGCAGTACTTC.

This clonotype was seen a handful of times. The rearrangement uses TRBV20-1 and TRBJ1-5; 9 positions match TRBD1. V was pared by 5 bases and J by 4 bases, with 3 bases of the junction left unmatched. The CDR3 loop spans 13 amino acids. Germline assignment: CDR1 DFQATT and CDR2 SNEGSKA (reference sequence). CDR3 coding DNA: TGCAGTGCTGGGGGACAGGGTAATCAGCCCCAGCATTTT. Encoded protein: CSAGGQGNQPQHF.

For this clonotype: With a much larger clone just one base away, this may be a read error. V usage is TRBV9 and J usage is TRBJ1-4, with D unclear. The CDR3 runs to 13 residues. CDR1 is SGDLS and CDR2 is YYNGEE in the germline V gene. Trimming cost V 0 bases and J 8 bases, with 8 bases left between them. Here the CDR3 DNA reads TGTGCCAGCAGCGTAGGAGCGGAGGAAAAACTGTTTTTT. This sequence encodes CASSVGAEEKLFF.

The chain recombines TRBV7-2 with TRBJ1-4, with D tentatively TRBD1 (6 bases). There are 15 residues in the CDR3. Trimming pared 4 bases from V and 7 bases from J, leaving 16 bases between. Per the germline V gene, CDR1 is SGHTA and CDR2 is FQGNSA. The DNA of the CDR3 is TGTGCCAGCAGCTCCGGACAGTTCTTCGGTGAAAAACTGTTTTTT. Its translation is CASSSGQFFGEKLFF. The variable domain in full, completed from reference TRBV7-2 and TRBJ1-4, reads GAGVSQSPSNKVTEKGKDVELRCDPISGHTALYWYRQSLGQGLEFLIYFQGNSAPDKSGLPSDRFSAERTGGSVSTLTIQRTQQEDSAVYLCASSSGQFFGEKLFFGSGTQLSVL.

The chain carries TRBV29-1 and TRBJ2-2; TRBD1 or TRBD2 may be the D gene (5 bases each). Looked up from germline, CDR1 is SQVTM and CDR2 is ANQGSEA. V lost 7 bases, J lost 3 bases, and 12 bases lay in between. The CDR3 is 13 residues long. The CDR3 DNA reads TGCAGCGGGAAGGGACCTCACACCGGGGAGCTGTTTTTT. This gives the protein CSGKGPHTGELFF.

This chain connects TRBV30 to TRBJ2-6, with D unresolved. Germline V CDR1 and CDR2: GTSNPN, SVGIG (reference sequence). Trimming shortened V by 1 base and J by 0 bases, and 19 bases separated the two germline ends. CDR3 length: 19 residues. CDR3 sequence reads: CAWSDFYRVYRSGANVLTF. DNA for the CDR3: TGTGCCTGGAGTGACTTTTATCGGGTCTACCGCTCTGGGGCCAACGTCCTGACTTTC.